This T cell receptor beta chain derives from a study of cytomegalovirus exposure and HLA in healthy donors. The CDR3 is made up of 12 amino acids. Per germline, CDR1 SGHTA and CDR2 FQGNSA. Overall study results and limits: Common viral pathogens seemed to be connected with several of the most significant clusters, according to a later analysis. Cytomegalovirus-associated status was assigned to some 180 TCR beta chains. Productive rates of about 87% or about 30% were seen for most TCR beta V segments in an earlier analysis.

The PCR employed 60 Vbeta primers together with 13 Jbeta primers. Assay used: immunoSEQ multiplex PCR; TCRdb lists only in-frame clones, some missing. The table lists 95,000 to 110,000 clones, roughly three quarters of them singletons. Comment on this clone: Its antigen remains unknown. An end of the junction does not agree with germline; a read error may underlie this. The sample contains more than one DNA sequence encoding this CDR3.

Sequenced: PBMCs. V and J are TRBV7-2 and TRBJ1-5; a weak D match, TRBD1 (6 bases). The TCR was taken from a woman aged 40 to 50 in good health and CMV-seronegative. CDR3 residues: CASSPRGGPQHF. The DNA of the CDR3 is TGTGCCAGCAGCCCTCGGGGGGGGCCCCAACATTTT.